A single TCR beta chain is shown here with its context. It was uncontrolled infection, other autoimmune disease, pregnancy or lactation that excluded patients. This sample was taken from a study of T cells in Graves' hyperthyroidism and ophthalmopathy. Amplified TCR beta CDR3 regions came from RNA transcripts. Researchers ran a first-round RT-PCR on the TCR CDR3 using the HTBI primer set. TCRdb itself ran the multiplex PCR reads through MiXCR, one entry per CDR3 protein. The table lists approximately 720,000 distinct CDR3 sequences, around 20% of them singletons. The receptor comes from a woman aged 45-60 years with Graves' hyperthyroidism that later progressed to Graves' ophthalmopathy. The material sequenced was blood.

Written as DNA, the CDR3 is TGTGCCAGCGGGCTCGGGGGGGAGCTGTTTTTT. Encoded protein: CASGLGGELFF. This chain uses TRBV6-1 with TRBJ2-2; no firm D call. Germline CDR1 reads MNHNS; CDR2 reads SASEGT. The CDR3 length is 11 residues. The V gene lost 8 bases and the J gene lost 8 bases, with 9 bases spanning the gap.